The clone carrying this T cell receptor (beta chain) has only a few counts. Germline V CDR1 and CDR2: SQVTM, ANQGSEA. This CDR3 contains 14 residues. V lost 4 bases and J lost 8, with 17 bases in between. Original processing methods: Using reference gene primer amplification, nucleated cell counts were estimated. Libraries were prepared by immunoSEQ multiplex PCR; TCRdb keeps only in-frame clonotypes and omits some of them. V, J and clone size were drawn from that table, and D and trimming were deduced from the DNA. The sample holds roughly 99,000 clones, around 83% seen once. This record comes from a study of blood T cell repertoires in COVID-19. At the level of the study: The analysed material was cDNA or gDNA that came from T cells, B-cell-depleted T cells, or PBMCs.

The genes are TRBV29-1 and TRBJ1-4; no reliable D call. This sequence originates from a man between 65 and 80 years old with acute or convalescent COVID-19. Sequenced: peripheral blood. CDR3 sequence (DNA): TGCAGCGTTGGATTATTGTACGAGGAAGAAAAACTGTTTTTT. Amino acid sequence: CSVGLLYEEEKLFF.